Below, one T cell receptor beta chain is given with its context. The sample originates from a study of blood T cell repertoires in COVID-19. Enrolled during active infection, Seattle patients were then followed longitudinally. Method: immunoSEQ multiplex PCR; TCRdb's copy keeps in-frame clones and lacks some. The sample carries about 410,000 clones, approximately 90% recorded once. The CDR3 totals 17 residues. Trimming took 6 bases from V and 0 from J; bases not matched to a gene: 11. Germline V CDR1 and CDR2: MGHDK, SYGVNS. The chain recombines TRBV25-1 with TRBJ2-4; TRBD1 agrees at 7 bases. This TCR was sampled from a woman in her 40s with COVID-19, enrolled during active disease. Sequencing input: peripheral blood. CDR3 sequence reads: CASSPTGAELAKNIQYF. DNA for the CDR3: TGTGCCAGCAGCCCTACAGGGGCCGAACTAGCCAAAAACATTCAGTACTTC.